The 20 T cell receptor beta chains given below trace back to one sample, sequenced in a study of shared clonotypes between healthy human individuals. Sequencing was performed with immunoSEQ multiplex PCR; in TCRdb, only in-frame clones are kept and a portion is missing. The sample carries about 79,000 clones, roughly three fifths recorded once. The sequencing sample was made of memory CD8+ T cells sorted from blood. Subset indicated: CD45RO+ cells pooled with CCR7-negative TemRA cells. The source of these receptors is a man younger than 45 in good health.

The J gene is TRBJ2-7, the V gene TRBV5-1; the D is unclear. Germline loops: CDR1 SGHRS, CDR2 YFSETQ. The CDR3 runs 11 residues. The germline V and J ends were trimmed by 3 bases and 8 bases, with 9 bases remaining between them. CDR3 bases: TGCGCCAGCAGCTCGGATCAGAAGCAGTACTTC. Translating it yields CASSSDQKQYF.

The CDR3 bases are TGTGCCAGCAGACAATCAGGGGAGACTGAAGCTTTCTTT. It translates to CASRQSGETEAFF. This sequence joins TRBV6-1 and TRBJ1-1, with D possibly matching TRBD1 (6 bases). The CDR3 totals 13 residues. V was cut by 6 bases and J by 5 bases, with 13 bases left in between. Per the germline V gene, CDR1 is MNHNS and CDR2 is SASEGT.

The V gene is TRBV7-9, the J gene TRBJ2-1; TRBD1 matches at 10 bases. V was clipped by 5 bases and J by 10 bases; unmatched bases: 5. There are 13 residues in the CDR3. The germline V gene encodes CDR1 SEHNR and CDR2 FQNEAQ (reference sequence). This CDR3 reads CASSGTGVGEQFF. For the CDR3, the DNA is TGTGCCAGCAGCGGGACAGGGGTCGGAGAGCAGTTCTTC.

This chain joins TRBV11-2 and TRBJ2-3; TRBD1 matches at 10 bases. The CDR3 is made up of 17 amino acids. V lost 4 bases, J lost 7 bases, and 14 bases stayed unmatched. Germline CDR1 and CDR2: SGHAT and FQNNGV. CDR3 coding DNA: TGTGCCAGCAGCTCTCCCCCACGGGACAGGGGCCTTCATACGCAGTATTTT. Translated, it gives CASSSPPRDRGLHTQYF.

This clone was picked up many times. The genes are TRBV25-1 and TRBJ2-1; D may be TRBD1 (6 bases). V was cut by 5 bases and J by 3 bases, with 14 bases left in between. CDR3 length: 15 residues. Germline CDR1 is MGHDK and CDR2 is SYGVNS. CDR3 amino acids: CASSPPGDVYNEQFF. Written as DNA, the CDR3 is TGTGCCAGCAGTCCCCCAGGGGACGTCTACAATGAGCAGTTCTTC.

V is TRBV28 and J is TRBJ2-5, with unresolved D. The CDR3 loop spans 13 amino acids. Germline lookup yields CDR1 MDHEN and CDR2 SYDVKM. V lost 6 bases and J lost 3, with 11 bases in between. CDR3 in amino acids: CASSRTLKETQYF. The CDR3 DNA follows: TGTGCCAGCAGCAGAACGTTGAAAGAGACCCAGTACTTC.

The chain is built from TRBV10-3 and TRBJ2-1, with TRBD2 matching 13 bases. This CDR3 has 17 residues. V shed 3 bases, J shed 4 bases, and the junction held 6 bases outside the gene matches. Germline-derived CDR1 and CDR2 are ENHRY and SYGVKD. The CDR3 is CAISDPTSGRWYNEQFF. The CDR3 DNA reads TGTGCCATCAGTGATCCGACTAGCGGGAGGTGGTACAATGAGCAGTTCTTC.

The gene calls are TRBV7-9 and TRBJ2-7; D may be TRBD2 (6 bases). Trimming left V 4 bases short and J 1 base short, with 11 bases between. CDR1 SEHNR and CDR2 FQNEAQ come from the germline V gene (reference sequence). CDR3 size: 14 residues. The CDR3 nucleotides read TGTGCCAGCAGCTCCCGGGACTCTTCCTACGAGCAGTACTTC. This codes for CASSSRDSSYEQYF.

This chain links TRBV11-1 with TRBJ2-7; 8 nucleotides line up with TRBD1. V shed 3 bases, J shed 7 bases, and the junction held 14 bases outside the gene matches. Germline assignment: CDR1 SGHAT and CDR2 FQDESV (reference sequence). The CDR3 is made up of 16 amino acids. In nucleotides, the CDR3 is TGTGCCAGCAGCTTGGCCTCGGGGACAGGAGTCTTTGAGCAGTACTTC. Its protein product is CASSLASGTGVFEQYF.

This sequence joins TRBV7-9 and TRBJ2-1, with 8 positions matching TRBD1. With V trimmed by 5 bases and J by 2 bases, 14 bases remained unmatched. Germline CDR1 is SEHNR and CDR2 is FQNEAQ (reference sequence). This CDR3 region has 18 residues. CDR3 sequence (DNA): TGTGCCAGCAGCGCCGGGACAGGTTCTTCTGGCCCCTACAATGAGCAGTTCTTC. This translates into CASSAGTGSSGPYNEQFF.

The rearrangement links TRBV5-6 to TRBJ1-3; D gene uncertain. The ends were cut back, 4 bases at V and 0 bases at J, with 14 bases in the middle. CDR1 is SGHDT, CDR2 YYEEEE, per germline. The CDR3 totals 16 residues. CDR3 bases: TGTGCCAGCAGCGAAACAACTTGGAGCTCTGGAAACACCATATATTTT. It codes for CASSETTWSSGNTIYF.

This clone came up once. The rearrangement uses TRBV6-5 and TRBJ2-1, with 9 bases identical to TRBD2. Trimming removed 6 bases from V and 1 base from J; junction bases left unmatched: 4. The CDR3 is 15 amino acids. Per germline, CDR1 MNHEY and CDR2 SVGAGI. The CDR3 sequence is CASSPGLASYNEQFF. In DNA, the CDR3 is TGTGCCAGCAGCCCCGGACTAGCGTCCTACAATGAGCAGTTCTTC.

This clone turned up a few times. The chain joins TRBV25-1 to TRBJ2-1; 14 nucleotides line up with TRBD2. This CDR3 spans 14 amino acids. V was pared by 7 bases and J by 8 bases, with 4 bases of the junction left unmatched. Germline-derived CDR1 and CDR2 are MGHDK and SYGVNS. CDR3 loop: CASNGLAGGDEQFF. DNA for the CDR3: TGTGCCAGCAACGGACTAGCGGGAGGAGATGAGCAGTTCTTC.

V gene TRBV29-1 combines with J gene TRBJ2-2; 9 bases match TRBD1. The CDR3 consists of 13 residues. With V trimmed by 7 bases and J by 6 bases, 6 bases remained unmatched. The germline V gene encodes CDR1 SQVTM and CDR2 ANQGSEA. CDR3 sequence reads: CSAHGQGSGELFF. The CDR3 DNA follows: TGCAGCGCACACGGACAGGGGTCCGGGGAGCTGTTTTTT.

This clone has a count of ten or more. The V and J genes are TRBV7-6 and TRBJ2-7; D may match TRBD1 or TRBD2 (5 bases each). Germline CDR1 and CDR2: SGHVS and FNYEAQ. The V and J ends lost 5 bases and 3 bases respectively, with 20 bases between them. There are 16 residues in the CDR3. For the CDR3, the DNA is TGTGCCAGCAGCGCCCTCAGAGGGGCCGCCTACTACGAGCAGTACTTC. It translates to CASSALRGAAYYEQYF.

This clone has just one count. Here the CDR3 DNA reads TGTGCCAGCAGCTCCACCTGGGGGGGGCGCTCTGGGGCCAACGTCCTGACTTTC. It encodes CASSSTWGGRSGANVLTF. This chain joins TRBV13 and TRBJ2-6, with a weak D call TRBD2 (7 bases). Looked up from germline, CDR1 is PRHDT and CDR2 is FYEKMQ (reference sequence). The CDR3 covers 18 residues. The V end was cut by 4 bases, the J end by 0 bases, with 16 bases between.

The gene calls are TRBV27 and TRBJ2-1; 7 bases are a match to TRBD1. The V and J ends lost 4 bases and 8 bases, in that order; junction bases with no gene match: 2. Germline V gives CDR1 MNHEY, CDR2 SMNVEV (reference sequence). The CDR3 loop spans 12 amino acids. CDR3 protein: CASSSTGDEQFF. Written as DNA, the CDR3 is TGTGCCAGCAGTTCAACAGGGGATGAGCAGTTCTTC.

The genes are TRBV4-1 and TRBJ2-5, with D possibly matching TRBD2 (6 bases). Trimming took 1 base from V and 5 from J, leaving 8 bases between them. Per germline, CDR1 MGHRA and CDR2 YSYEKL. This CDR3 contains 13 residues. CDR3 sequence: CASSQVRGETQYF. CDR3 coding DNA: TGCGCCAGCAGCCAAGTCCGGGGGGAGACCCAGTACTTC.

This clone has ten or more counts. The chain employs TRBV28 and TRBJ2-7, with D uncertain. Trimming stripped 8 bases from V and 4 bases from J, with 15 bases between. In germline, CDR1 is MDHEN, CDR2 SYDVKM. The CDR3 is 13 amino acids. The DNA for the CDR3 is TGTGCCAGCTTGGGCCGGGTTTCTTACGAGCAGTACTTC. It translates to CASLGRVSYEQYF.

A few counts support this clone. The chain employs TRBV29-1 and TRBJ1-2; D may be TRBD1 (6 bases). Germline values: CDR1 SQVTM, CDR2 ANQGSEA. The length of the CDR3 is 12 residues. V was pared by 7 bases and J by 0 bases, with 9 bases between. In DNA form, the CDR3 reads TGCAGCGCTTACAGGGCTAACTATGGCTACACCTTC. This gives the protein CSAYRANYGYTF.